Listed below are T cell receptor beta chains from one sample, sequenced in a study of blood T cell repertoires in COVID-19. Here immunoSEQ multiplex PCR was the method, and the copy in TCRdb shows in-frame clones only, minus some. The sample holds around 250,000 clones, roughly 84% seen once. Sequencing was carried out using peripheral blood. The receptors were gathered from a woman aged 40 to 55 who had recovered from COVID-19. CDR3s include the opening cysteine and the closing phenylalanine or tryptophan. Fields, in order: D gene, V gene, clone size, J gene, CDR3 protein, CDR3 DNA. The D gene is left open where the match is weak. Some rows have no size entry. The others give once, few or many, or a class for an expanded clone.

>NA|TRBV25-1|NA|TRBJ1-1
CASMVGGSVEAFF
TGTGCCAGCATGGTGGGGGGTTCGGTTGAAGCTTTCTTT
>TRBD1|TRBV6-5|NA|TRBJ1-1
CASRRGPNTEAFF
TGTGCCAGCAGGAGGGGGCCGAACACTGAAGCTTTCTTT
>NA|TRBV7-9|NA|TRBJ1-2
CASSLEGFGYTF
TGTGCCAGCAGCTTAGAGGGGTTTGGCTACACCTTC
>TRBD1|TRBV5-1|NA|TRBJ2-5
CASSLGTTGVQETQYF
TGCGCCAGCAGCTTGGGGACCACAGGGGTCCAAGAGACCCAGTACTTC
>TRBD1|TRBV6-1|NA|TRBJ1-4
CASSGLDRTAREEKLFF
TGTGCCAGCAGTGGACTGGACAGGACGGCCCGAGAGGAAAAACTGTTTTTT
>TRBD1|TRBV27|NA|TRBJ1-6
CASSFWGQGAPLHF
TGTGCCAGCAGCTTCTGGGGACAGGGAGCACCCCTCCACTTT
>TRBD1|TRBV7-7|NA|TRBJ2-1
CASSLGGTEYNEQFF
TGTGCCAGCAGCTTAGGTGGGACAGAATACAATGAGCAGTTCTTC
>TRBD1|TRBV20-1|NA|TRBJ1-2
CSASSGTGNGYTF
TGCAGTGCTAGTTCCGGGACAGGGAATGGCTACACCTTC
>TRBD1|TRBV19|NA|TRBJ1-5
CASSRTGWDQPQHF
TGTGCCAGTAGTCGGACAGGGTGGGATCAGCCCCAGCATTTT
>NA|TRBV6-2/TRBV6-3|NA|TRBJ1-5
CASSQVRQGNQPQHF
TGTGCCAGCAGTCAGGTCCGGCAGGGCAATCAGCCCCAGCATTTT
>TRBD1|TRBV28|once|TRBJ1-1
CASTATGNLVNTEAFF
TGTGCCAGCACCGCGACAGGGAATCTGGTGAACACTGAAGCTTTCTTT
>TRBD1|TRBV7-2|NA|TRBJ1-1
CASSRDRDFTEAFF
TGTGCCAGCAGCCGGGACAGGGATTTTACTGAAGCTTTCTTT
>NA|TRBV6-5|NA|TRBJ1-5
CASRSPNQPQHF
TGTGCCAGCAGAAGCCCTAATCAGCCCCAGCATTTT
>NA|TRBV29-1|few|TRBJ2-1
CSVRRGSYNEQFF
TGCAGCGTCCGTCGGGGCTCCTACAATGAGCAGTTCTTC
>TRBD1|TRBV4-1|NA|TRBJ1-1
CASTKGAAGGNTEAFF
TGCGCCAGCACCAAGGGGGCAGCTGGAGGGAACACTGAAGCTTTCTTT
>TRBD2|TRBV10-3|NA|TRBJ2-3
CAISEQRGGTDTQYF
TGTGCCATCAGTGAGCAGCGGGGGGGAACAGATACGCAGTATTTT
>TRBD1|TRBV7-9|NA|TRBJ1-6
CASSPGQGGSPLHF
TGTGCCAGCAGCCCGGGACAGGGAGGGTCACCCCTCCACTTT
>NA|TRBV7-9|NA|TRBJ2-1
CASSPRQGWNNEQFF
TGTGCCAGCAGTCCACGCCAGGGGTGGAACAATGAGCAGTTCTTC
>TRBD1|TRBV7-9|NA|TRBJ1-1
CASSLDGGQGRLGAFF
TGTGCCAGCAGCTTAGATGGGGGACAGGGTCGTCTGGGAGCTTTCTTT
>NA|TRBV27|NA|TRBJ2-1
CASSPRRPYYNEQFF
TGTGCCAGCAGTCCCCGCAGGCCGTACTACAATGAGCAGTTCTTC